Listed here are 31 T cell receptor beta chains from one sample, sequenced in a study of regulatory T cells in long-lasting Graves disease. Documented time point: newly diagnosed GD, antithyroid drugs for less than 3 months. The TCR library used RNA extracted from PBMCs. Through Arm-PCR of CDR3 regions and iRepertoire HTBI primers, TCR beta libraries were built. One entry per CDR3 protein, called by TCRdb with MiXCR from the multiplex PCR reads. The data hold fewer than 450,000 distinct CDR3 sequences, with around 16% observed a single time. These same records also appear under a second study, on T cells in Graves' hyperthyroidism and ophthalmopathy.

This specimen was peripheral blood mononuclear cells (PBMCs), taken at new diagnosis, from a patient treated with antithyroid drugs. These receptors originate from a woman between 40 and 50 years old with Graves disease.

The rearrangement uses TRBV25-1 and TRBJ1-1; tentatively, D is TRBD1 (5 bases). V lost 6 bases and J lost 3, with 11 bases in between. This CDR3 has 13 amino acids. Germline CDR1 is MGHDK and CDR2 is SYGVNS. The CDR3 loop reads CASSPGLYTEAFF. CDR3 nucleotide sequence: TGTGCCAGCAGCCCGGGGCTTTACACTGAAGCTTTCTTT.

This clonotype was detected many times. The DNA of the CDR3 is TGTGCCAGCAGTGAACAGGGTATCAATGAAAAACTGTTTTTT. Translation: CASSEQGINEKLFF. The rearrangement links TRBV6-1 to TRBJ1-4, with TRBD1 as a possible D gene (5 bases). V was cut by 2 bases and J by 5 bases, with 9 bases left in between. Germline V gene sequence: CDR1 MNHNS, CDR2 SASEGT. There are 14 residues in the CDR3.

In this sample, this clonotype turned up many times. The rearrangement joins TRBV30 to TRBJ1-2; TRBD1 matches 9 bases. V shed 6 bases, J shed 4 bases, and the junction held 9 bases outside the gene matches. Germline CDR1 and CDR2: GTSNPN and SVGIG (reference sequence). There are 14 residues in the CDR3. CDR3 loop: CACPEQGAGYGYTF. In DNA form, the CDR3 reads TGTGCCTGCCCCGAACAGGGGGCCGGCTATGGCTACACCTTC.

V gene TRBV3-1 combines with J gene TRBJ2-5; D may be TRBD2 (5 bases). Germline assignment: CDR1 LGHDT and CDR2 YNNKEL (reference sequence). CDR3 length: 14 amino acids. Trimming removed 7 bases at V and 2 bases at J, with 14 bases between. For the CDR3, the DNA is TGTGCCAGCACCCCAGTCGGGGATCAAGAGACCCAGTACTTC. Its protein product is CASTPVGDQETQYF.

The DNA of the CDR3 is TGTGCCAGCAGCTTCACTAGCGGACCAAACATTCAGTACTTC. It encodes CASSFTSGPNIQYF. The chain combines TRBV7-2 with TRBJ2-4, with 8 nucleotides matching TRBD2. The trim removed 3 bases at V and 6 bases at J, leaving 4 bases unmatched. The CDR3 loop spans 14 amino acids. The germline V gene has CDR1 SGHTA and CDR2 FQGNSA. Variable domain in full (rest from reference TRBV7-2 and TRBJ2-4): GAGVSQSPSNKVTEKGKDVELRCDPISGHTALYWYRQSLGQGLEFLIYFQGNSAPDKSGLPSDRFSAERTGGSVSTLTIQRTQQEDSAVYLCASSFTSGPNIQYFGAGTRLSVL.

For this clonotype: This likely traces to a read error, being one base from a far larger clone. The chain recombines TRBV11-2 with TRBJ2-1, with no clear D. The J call is doubtful: the DNA matches TRBJ2-5 better. The CDR3 runs to 13 residues. CDR1 and CDR2 from the germline V gene are SGHAT and FQNNGV. DNA for the CDR3: TGTGCCAGCAGCGTCGGCAGTTGGGAGACCCAGTACTTC. Translated: CASSVGSWETQYF.

The chain is built from TRBV14 and TRBJ2-7; 16 nucleotides align to TRBD2. Germline V lookup: CDR1 SGHDN, CDR2 FVKESK. V lost 2 bases and J lost 3; bases outside the gene matches: 7. The CDR3 loop spans 18 amino acids. CDR3 protein: CASSQLGTSGRANYEQYF. Here the CDR3 DNA reads TGTGCCAGCAGCCAATTAGGGACTAGCGGGAGGGCCAACTACGAGCAGTACTTC.

This clonotype has ten or more counts. This chain connects TRBV11-2 to TRBJ2-5; possible D gene TRBD2, 6 bases. V gave up 6 bases and J gave up 5 bases, with 16 bases separating them. The length of the CDR3 is 14 residues. Germline assignment: CDR1 SGHAT and CDR2 FQNNGV. The CDR3 coding sequence is TGTGCCAGCAGTCGTCTTCCAGGGAGGGAGACCCAGTACTTC. This translates into CASSRLPGRETQYF.

This clonotype has a count of ten or more. The V and J genes are TRBV6-2 or TRBV6-3 and TRBJ2-5, with D hard to call. Trimming removed 0 bases from V and 2 bases from J, with 16 bases in between. CDR1 and CDR2 (germline): MNHEY, SVGEGT. CDR3 length: 17 residues. In DNA form, the CDR3 reads TGTGCCAGCAGTTACTCAATCGACCGTGGGTGGCAAGAGACCCAGTACTTC. Its translation is CASSYSIDRGWQETQYF.

This clonotype was seen at least ten times. The genes are TRBV28 and TRBJ2-1, with 10 bases aligning to TRBD1. CDR1 MDHEN and CDR2 SYDVKM come from the germline V gene. CDR3 length: 18 amino acids. The J segment lost 4 bases and the V segment lost 5 bases, leaving 14 bases of the junction unmatched. In DNA form, the CDR3 reads TGTGCCAGCAGTCGCCGTCGGACTAGGGACAGGGGTTACAATGAGCAGTTCTTC. This sequence encodes CASSRRRTRDRGYNEQFF.

This clonotype was seen many times. The chain links TRBV10-1 to TRBJ1-5; no definite D call. The CDR3 covers 13 residues. Trimming stripped 2 bases from V and 7 bases from J, with 9 bases between. Germline CDR1 WNHNN, CDR2 SYGVQD (reference sequence). For the CDR3, the DNA is TGCGCCAGCAGTGAGGGGTTGGGACAGCCCCAGCATTTT. Translating gives CASSEGLGQPQHF.

Many counts were recorded for this clonotype. The chain is built from TRBV7-2 and TRBJ2-3, with 11 nucleotides matching TRBD2. This CDR3 is built from 16 residues. Germline assignment: CDR1 SGHTA and CDR2 FQGNSA. V was pared by 5 bases and J by 2 bases, with 6 bases of the junction left unmatched. CDR3 bases: TGTGCCAGCAGCCCTTCGACTAGCGGGGCCACAGATACGCAGTATTTT. Protein: CASSPSTSGATDTQYF.

There are many counts of this clonotype. V and J are TRBV28 and TRBJ2-1, with D tentatively TRBD2 (5 bases). The germline V gene encodes CDR1 MDHEN and CDR2 SYDVKM. CDR3 length: 14 residues. V was trimmed by 6 bases and J by 4 bases, leaving 13 bases between them. CDR3 nucleotides: TGTGCCAGCAGCGAAGGGAGCCTATACAATGAGCAGTTCTTC. Its protein product is CASSEGSLYNEQFF. Drawing the rest from reference TRBV28 and TRBJ2-1, the complete variable domain is DVKVTQSSRYLVKRTGEKVFLECVQDMDHENMFWYRQDPGLGLRLIYFSYDVKMKEKGDIPEGYSVSREKKERFSLILESASTNQTSMYLCASSEGSLYNEQFFGPGTRLTVL.

This clonotype has ten or more counts. This chain links TRBV28 with TRBJ1-2, with 7 nucleotides matching TRBD1. V lost 2 bases to trimming and J lost 6 bases; unmatched junction nucleotides: 3. The CDR3 sequence is 13 residues long. Germline CDR1 MDHEN, CDR2 SYDVKM. This CDR3 is CASSLRGRDGYTF. Written as DNA, the CDR3 is TGTGCCAGCAGTTTAAGGGGGCGGGATGGCTACACCTTC.

This clonotype appeared many times. The V gene is TRBV6-2 or TRBV6-3, the J gene TRBJ2-1; TRBD2 matches 7 bases. CDR1 and CDR2 (germline): MNHEY, SVGEGT. V gave up 5 bases and J gave up 8 bases; unmatched junction bases: 12. This CDR3 region has 15 residues. CDR3 in amino acids: CASSEGDYGLDEQFF. CDR3 bases: TGTGCCAGCAGTGAAGGGGACTACGGGCTGGATGAGCAGTTCTTC.

In its sample, this clonotype was seen a few times. The chain links TRBV6-1 to TRBJ2-5, with 9 bases aligning to TRBD2. The CDR3 covers 15 residues. Germline V gives CDR1 MNHNS, CDR2 SASEGT. V lost 8 bases and J lost 5; bases outside the gene matches: 12. The CDR3 spells CASLTSGSWGETQYF. CDR3 bases: TGTGCCAGCCTCACTAGCGGGTCTTGGGGTGAGACCCAGTACTTC.

This clonotype showed up many times. The chain couples TRBV12-3 or TRBV12-4 to TRBJ2-7; TRBD1 aligns across 7 bases. This CDR3 spans 15 amino acids. J lost 3 bases, V lost 2 bases, and 7 bases had no gene match. The CDR3 loop reads CASSLRGPIGYEQYF. CDR3 DNA sequence: TGTGCCAGCAGTTTAAGGGGGCCAATCGGCTACGAGCAGTACTTC.

This clonotype has at least ten counts. The rearrangement links TRBV20-1 to TRBJ2-3; 9 bases are shared with TRBD2. This CDR3 has 14 residues. The V and J ends lost 4 bases and 5 bases, in that order; junction bases with no gene match: 7. Germline CDR1 reads DFQATT; CDR2 reads SNEGSKA (reference sequence). Here the CDR3 reads CSAISGSGIDTQYF. In DNA form, the CDR3 reads TGCAGTGCTATTAGCGGGAGTGGAATAGATACGCAGTATTTT.

This clonotype was counted between two and nine times. This may stem from a read error, because a much larger clone lies one nucleotide away. The chain uses TRBV11-3 and TRBJ2-1; no clear D gene. TRBJ2-5 explains the end of the DNA better; the J call may be wrong. Germline V gene lookup returns CDR1 SGHNT and CDR2 YENEEA. The CDR3 covers 13 residues. The CDR3: CASSLRHRETQYF. For the CDR3, the DNA is TGTGCCAGCAGCTTACGACACCGAGAGACCCAGTACTTC.

This clonotype was observed a few times. The chain is built from TRBV20-1 and TRBJ2-1; 9 bases match TRBD1. The CDR3 runs to 13 residues. The V gene's germline CDR1 is DFQATT and CDR2 SNEGSKA (reference sequence). Trimming at V came to 8 bases and at J to 9 bases, leaving 11 bases not matched to a gene. The CDR3 region has the DNA TGCAGTTTGGGGGGACAGGGTCCAGGTGAGCAGTTCTTC. Amino acids: CSLGGQGPGEQFF.

J is TRBJ1-3 and V is TRBV6-5; 7 bases are shared with TRBD1. The germline V gene encodes CDR1 MNHEY and CDR2 SVGAGI. The CDR3 runs to 15 residues. The V segment lost 3 bases and the J segment 4 bases; nucleotides outside the gene matches: 6. CDR3 protein: CASSYTGDGGNTIYF. CDR3 nucleotides: TGTGCCAGCAGTTATACAGGGGATGGAGGAAACACCATATATTTT.

This clonotype was detected ten times or more. The CDR3 bases are TGTGCCATCAGTGTTGGACAGGGGGCAGAGACCCAGTACTTC. The encoded protein is CAISVGQGAETQYF. The chain combines TRBV10-3 with TRBJ2-5, with TRBD1 matching over 11 bases. Germline V CDR1 and CDR2: ENHRY, SYGVKD. After removal of 4 bases from V and 4 bases from J, the junction contained 2 bases not matched to a gene. The CDR3 runs 14 residues.

CDR3 sequence: CSVESGDGNEKLFF. The CDR3 region has the DNA TGCAGCGTTGAATCAGGGGACGGTAATGAAAAACTGTTTTTT. This rearrangement joins TRBV29-1 to TRBJ1-4; TRBD1 might be the D (6 bases). CDR3 length equals 14 residues. The V end was cut by 2 bases, the J end by 4 bases, with 11 bases between. Germline values: CDR1 SQVTM, CDR2 ANQGSEA.

Ten or more counts support this clonotype. The chain joins TRBV2 to TRBJ2-5, with D unresolved. The V end was cut by 8 bases, the J end by 5 bases, with 3 bases between. Germline V CDR1 and CDR2: SNHLY, FYNNEI. This CDR3 has 9 amino acids. This CDR3 is CASWETQYF. CDR3 nucleotides: TGTGCCAGCTGGGAGACCCAGTACTTC.

This clonotype was counted at least ten times. The CDR3 spells CAWSDGTPKAFF. Here the CDR3 DNA reads TGTGCCTGGAGCGACGGGACACCAAAAGCTTTCTTT. The genes are TRBV30 and TRBJ1-1; perhaps TRBD1 as D (6 bases). Between the trimmed V and J ends, which lost 3 bases and 9 bases, there was a span of 14 bases. The CDR3 covers 12 residues. Germline V gene sequence: CDR1 GTSNPN, CDR2 SVGIG (reference sequence).

This clonotype was seen repeatedly, ten times or more. The V call is TRBV3-1, the J call TRBJ2-7, with D perhaps TRBD1 (5 bases). V lost 0 bases and J 2 bases, leaving 8 bases between the germline ends. This CDR3 region has 14 residues. Germline V lookup: CDR1 LGHDT, CDR2 YNNKEL (reference sequence). The CDR3 spells CASSQDQGTYEQYF. The CDR3 DNA reads as TGTGCCAGCAGCCAAGACCAGGGAACCTACGAGCAGTACTTC.

This clonotype has at least ten counts. This chain connects TRBV5-5 to TRBJ1-1; D is undetermined. The germline V gene has CDR1 SGHKS and CDR2 YYEKEE (reference sequence). The CDR3 length is 14 residues. V shed 2 bases and J shed 1 base, with 9 bases lying between them. The DNA of the CDR3 is TGTGCCAGCAGCTTATATACAGAGAACACTGAAGCTTTCTTT. The encoded protein is CASSLYTENTEAFF.

The rearrangement uses TRBV6-1 and TRBJ1-5; TRBD1 matches 9 bases. The trim removed 10 bases at V and 2 bases at J, leaving 3 bases unmatched. The CDR3 extends over 13 amino acids. CDR1 is MNHNS and CDR2 is SASEGT in the germline V gene. The CDR3 is CATGQGRNQPQHF. The CDR3 DNA sequence: TGTGCCACCGGACAGGGGCGCAATCAGCCCCAGCATTTT.

The V call is TRBV12-3 or TRBV12-4, the J call TRBJ1-6; no definite D call. V lost 5 bases and J lost 6, with 8 bases in between. This CDR3 has 13 amino acids. CDR3 sequence: CASSAGGNSPLHF. In DNA form, the CDR3 reads TGTGCCAGCAGTGCAGGAGGTAATTCACCCCTCCACTTT.

In its sample, this clonotype was seen a few times. J is TRBJ1-1 and V is TRBV19, with a tentative D call TRBD1 (5 bases). V lost 2 bases and J 4 bases, leaving 11 bases between the germline ends. The germline CDR1 and CDR2 sequences are LNHDA and SQIVND (reference sequence). This CDR3 is 14 amino acids long. The chain's CDR3 is CASSIRGGGTEAFF. The CDR3 DNA reads TGTGCCAGTAGTATACGAGGTGGGGGCACTGAAGCTTTCTTT. Variable domain in full (rest from reference TRBV19 and TRBJ1-1): DGGITQSPKYLFRKEGQNVTLSCEQNLNHDAMYWYRQDPGQGLRLIYYSQIVNDFQKGDIAEGYSVSREKKESFPLTVTSAQKNPTAFYLCASSIRGGGTEAFFGQGTRLTVV.

This clonotype was detected ten times or more. The chain joins TRBV12-3 or TRBV12-4 to TRBJ1-3; D remains ambiguous. The CDR3 is 13 residues long. V lost 4 bases, J lost 0 bases, and 4 bases lay in between. CDR3 sequence reads: CASSSVSGNTIYF. CDR3 sequence (DNA): TGTGCCAGCAGTTCCGTCTCTGGAAACACCATATATTTT.